This T cell receptor (beta chain) was sequenced in a study of blood T cell repertoires in COVID-19 (dated by TCRdb to the early 2020s). Context from the whole study: Collaborator samples came from the United States, Italy and Spain and covered acute and convalescent phases of COVID-19. The material from the prospective study consisted of cDNA or gDNA derived from T cells, B-cell-depleted T cells, or PBMCs. Subjects who had been exposed to COVID-19, were actively infected with it, or had recovered from it provided the deeply sampled blood TCRbeta repertoires that made up the dataset. A freely available public database, intended as a resource for researchers studying the immune response to SARS-CoV-2, is where the repertoires were released. Samples were obtained from the ongoing ImmuneRACE study (first 160 participants) and from about 1,300 subjects provided by 6 global collaborators. A de-identified subject ID, COVID-19 status, age in years and sex were almost always included in the sample metadata. Where available, HLA class I and class II types were obtained from metadata supplied by the sample provider rather than from assay-based typing.

The CDR3 holds 17 amino acids from the cysteine to the phenylalanine. The only DNA kept is the CDR3, 51 bases in frame from the first base. Ends trimmed: V by 2 bases, J by 2 bases; bases unmatched to a gene: 8. CDR1 and CDR2 are drawn from the germline V gene: KGHDR, SFDVKD. The immunoSEQ Assay, a bias-controlled multiplex PCR, was used to amplify TCRbeta CDR3 regions from genomic DNA. Concerning the study's data processing: The number of nucleated cells in each sample was estimated from the amplification of reference gene primers within the assay. To quantify the absolute abundance of each unique TCRbeta CDR3 rearrangement, sequence reads were collapsed and filtered. For each sample, productive Simpson clonality was calculated as the square root of Simpson's diversity index across productive rearrangements. Here the immuneACCESS table is served through TCRdb, limited to in-frame sequences with V and J called. Missing clones are a known gap in these copies; in checked studies unresolved V genes cover under half, and the rest lacks a known reason. D and trimming were read from the DNA, whereas the V and J calls and clone size are those reported in that table. Recorded for this sample are some 48,000 clones; more than 70% of them occurred a single time. Approximately 27% of the sample is in the top ten clones.

Whole blood was collected in K2EDTA tubes by collaborating institutions according to the institutions' own protocols. For TCRbeta analysis, collaborator samples were shipped as frozen whole blood, as isolated PBMCs, or as DNA extracted from either sample type. In regard to this clone: Its antigen is still unknown. No clone much larger than this one lies a single base away; base qualities are absent.

What the research found in general, with its limitations: How much clinical and demographic metadata was included differed by source and by participant, and the metadata was provided uncurated.

This chain is built from TRBV24-1 and TRBJ2-3; 8 junctional bases match TRBD1. The material sequenced was peripheral blood. The sequence derives from a woman of 80 years or more with acute or convalescent COVID-19. Here is the DNA: TGTGCCACCAGTGATTCCTCCCGGGACAGGTACACAGATACGCAGTATTTT. Translated, this is CATSDSSRDRYTDTQYF.